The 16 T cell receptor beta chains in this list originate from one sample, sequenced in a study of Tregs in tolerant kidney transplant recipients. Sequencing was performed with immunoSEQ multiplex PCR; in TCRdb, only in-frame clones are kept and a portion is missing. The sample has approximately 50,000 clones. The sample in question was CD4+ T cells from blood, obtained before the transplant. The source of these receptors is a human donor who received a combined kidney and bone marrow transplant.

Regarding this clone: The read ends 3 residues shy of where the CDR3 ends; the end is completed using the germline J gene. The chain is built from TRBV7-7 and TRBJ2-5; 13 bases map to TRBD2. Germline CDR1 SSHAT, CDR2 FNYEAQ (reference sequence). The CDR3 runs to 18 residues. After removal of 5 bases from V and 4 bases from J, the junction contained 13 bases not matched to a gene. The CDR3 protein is CASSLGLAGAWGGETQYF. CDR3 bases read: TGTGCCAGCAGCCTAGGACTAGCGGGGGCCTGGGGTGGAGAGACC.

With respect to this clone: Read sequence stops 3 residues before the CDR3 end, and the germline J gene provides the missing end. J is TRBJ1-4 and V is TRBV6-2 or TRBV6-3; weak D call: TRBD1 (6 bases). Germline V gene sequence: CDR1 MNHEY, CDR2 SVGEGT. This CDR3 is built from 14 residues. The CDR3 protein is CASSSDSATTKLFF. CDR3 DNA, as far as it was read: TGTGCCAGCAGTTCGGACAGTGCTACAACCAAA.

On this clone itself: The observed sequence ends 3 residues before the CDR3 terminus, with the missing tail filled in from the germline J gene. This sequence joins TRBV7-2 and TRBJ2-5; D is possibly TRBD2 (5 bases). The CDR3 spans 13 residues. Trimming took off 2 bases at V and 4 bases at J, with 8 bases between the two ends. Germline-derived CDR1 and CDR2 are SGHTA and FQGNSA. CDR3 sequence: CASSLRGRETQYF. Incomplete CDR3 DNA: TGTGCCAGCAGCTTACGGGGTAGAGAGACC.

The chain's CDR3 is CASSAGQGVSGYTF. The DNA read from the CDR3 is TGTGCCAGCAGTGCGGGACAGGGAGTTTCTGGC. V and J are TRBV2 and TRBJ1-2, with 9 bases that match TRBD1. The observed sequence ends 3 residues before the CDR3 terminus, with the missing tail filled in from the germline J gene. The CDR3 sequence is 14 residues long. J lost 7 bases, V lost 4 bases, and 7 bases had no gene match. Germline loops: CDR1 SNHLY, CDR2 FYNNEI.

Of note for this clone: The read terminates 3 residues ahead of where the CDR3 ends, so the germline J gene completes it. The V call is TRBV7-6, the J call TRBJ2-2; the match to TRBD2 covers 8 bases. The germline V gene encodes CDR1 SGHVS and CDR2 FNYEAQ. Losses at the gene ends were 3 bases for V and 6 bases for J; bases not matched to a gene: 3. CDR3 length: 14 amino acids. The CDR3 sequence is CASSFSGTAGELFF. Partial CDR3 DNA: TGTGCCAGCAGCTTTAGCGGGACGGCCGGGGAG.

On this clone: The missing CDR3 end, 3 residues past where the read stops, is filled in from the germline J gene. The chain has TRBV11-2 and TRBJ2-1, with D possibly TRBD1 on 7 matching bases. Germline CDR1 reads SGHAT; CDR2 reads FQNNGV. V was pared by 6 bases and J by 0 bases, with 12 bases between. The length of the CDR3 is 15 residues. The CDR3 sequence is CASRPGGSSYNEQFF. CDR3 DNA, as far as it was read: TGTGCCAGCAGGCCAGGGGGGAGCTCCTACAATGAG.

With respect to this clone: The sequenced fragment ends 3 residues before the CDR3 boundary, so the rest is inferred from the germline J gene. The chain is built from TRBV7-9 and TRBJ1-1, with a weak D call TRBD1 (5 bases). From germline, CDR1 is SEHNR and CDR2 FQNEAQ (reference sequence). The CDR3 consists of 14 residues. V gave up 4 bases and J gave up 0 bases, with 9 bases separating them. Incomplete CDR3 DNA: TGTGCCAGCAGCTCGGGACTCTTGAACACTGAA. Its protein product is CASSSGLLNTE. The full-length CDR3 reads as CASSSGLLNTEAFF.

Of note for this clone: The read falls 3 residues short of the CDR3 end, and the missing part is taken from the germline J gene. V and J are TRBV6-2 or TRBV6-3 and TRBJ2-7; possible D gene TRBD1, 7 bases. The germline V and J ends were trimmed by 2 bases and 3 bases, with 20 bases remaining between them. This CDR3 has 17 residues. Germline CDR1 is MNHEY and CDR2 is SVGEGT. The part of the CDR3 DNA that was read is TGTGCCAGCAGTTACCAACCCCGGAGGGGGCCAAACTACGAG. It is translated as CASSYQPRRGPNYE. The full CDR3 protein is CASSYQPRRGPNYEQYF.

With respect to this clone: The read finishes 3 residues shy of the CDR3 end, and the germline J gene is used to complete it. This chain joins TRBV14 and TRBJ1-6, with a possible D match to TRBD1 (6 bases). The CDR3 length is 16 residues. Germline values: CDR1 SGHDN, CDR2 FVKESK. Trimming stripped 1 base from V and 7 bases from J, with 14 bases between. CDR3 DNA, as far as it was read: TGTGCCAGCAGCCAAGGTACAGGGTCACGGAATTCACCC. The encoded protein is CASSQGTGSRNSP. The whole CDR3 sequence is CASSQGTGSRNSPLHF.

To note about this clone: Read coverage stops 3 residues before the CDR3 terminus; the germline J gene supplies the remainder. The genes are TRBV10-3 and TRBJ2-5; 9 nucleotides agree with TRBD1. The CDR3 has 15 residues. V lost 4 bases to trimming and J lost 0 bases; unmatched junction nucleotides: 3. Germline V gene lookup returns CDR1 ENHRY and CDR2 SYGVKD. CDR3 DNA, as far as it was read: TGTGCCATCAGTGGGGACAGGGCCTACCAAGAGACC. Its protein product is CAISGDRAYQET. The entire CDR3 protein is CAISGDRAYQETQYF.

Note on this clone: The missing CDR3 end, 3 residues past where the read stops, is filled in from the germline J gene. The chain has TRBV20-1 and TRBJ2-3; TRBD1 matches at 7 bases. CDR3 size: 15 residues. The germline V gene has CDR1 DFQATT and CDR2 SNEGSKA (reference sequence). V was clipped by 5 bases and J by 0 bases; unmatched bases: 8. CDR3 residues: CSALRGQLSTDTQYF. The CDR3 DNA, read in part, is TGCAGTGCTTTAAGGGGACAGTTGAGCACAGATACG.

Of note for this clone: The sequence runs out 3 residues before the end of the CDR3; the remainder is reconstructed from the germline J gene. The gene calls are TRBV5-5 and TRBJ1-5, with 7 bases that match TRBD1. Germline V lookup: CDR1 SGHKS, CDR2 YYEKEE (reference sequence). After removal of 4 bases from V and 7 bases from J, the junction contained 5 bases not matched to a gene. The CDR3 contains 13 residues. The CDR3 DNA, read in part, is TGTGCCAGCAGCATCCAGGGGGTACAGCCC. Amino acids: CASSIQGVQP. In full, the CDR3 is CASSIQGVQPQHF.

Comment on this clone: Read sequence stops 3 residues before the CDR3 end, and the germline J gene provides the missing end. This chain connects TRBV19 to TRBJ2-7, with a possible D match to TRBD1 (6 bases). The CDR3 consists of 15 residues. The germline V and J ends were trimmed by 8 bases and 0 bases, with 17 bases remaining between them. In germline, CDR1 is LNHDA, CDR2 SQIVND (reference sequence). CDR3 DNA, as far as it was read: TGTGCCAGTGCTCCGGACAGCATTTTCTCCTACGAG. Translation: CASAPDSIFSYE. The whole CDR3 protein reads CASAPDSIFSYEQYF.

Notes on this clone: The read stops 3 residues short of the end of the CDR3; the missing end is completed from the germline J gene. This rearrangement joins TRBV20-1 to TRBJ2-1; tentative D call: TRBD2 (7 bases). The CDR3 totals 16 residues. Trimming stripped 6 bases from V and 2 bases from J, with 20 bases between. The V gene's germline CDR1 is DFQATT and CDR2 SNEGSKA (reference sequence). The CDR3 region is CSAPFGGAGAYNEQFF. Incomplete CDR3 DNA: TGCAGTGCCCCCTTTGGGGGGGCGGGAGCCTACAATGAG.

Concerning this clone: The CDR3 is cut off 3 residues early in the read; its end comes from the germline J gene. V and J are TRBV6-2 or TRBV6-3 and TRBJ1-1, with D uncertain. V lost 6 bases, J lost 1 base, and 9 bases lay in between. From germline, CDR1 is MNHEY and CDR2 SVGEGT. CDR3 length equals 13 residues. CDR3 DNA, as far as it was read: TGTGCCAGCAGCCCAAGGGCGAACACTGAA. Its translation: CASSPRANTE. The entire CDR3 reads CASSPRANTEAFF.

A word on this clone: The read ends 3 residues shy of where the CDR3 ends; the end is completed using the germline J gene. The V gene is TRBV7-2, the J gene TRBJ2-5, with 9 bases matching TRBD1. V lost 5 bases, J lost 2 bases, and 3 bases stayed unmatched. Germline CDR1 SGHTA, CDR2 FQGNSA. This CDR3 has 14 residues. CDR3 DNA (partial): TGTGCCAGCAGCCAAGACAGGGGGCAAGAGACC. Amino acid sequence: CASSQDRGQET. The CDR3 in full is CASSQDRGQETQYF.